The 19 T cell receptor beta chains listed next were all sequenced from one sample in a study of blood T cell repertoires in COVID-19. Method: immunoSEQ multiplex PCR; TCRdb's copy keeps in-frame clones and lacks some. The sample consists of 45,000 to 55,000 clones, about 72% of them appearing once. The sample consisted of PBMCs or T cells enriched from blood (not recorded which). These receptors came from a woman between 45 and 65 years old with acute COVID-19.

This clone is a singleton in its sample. In DNA form, the CDR3 reads TGTGCCAGCAATGAGGGGGCGTTATATGGCTACACCTTC. This sequence encodes CASNEGALYGYTF. The rearrangement joins TRBV28 to TRBJ1-2; 7 bases are shared with TRBD1. The germline gives CDR1 MDHEN, CDR2 SYDVKM. The CDR3 loop spans 13 amino acids. J was trimmed by 5 bases and V by 7 bases; bases with no gene match: 7.

The CDR3 DNA reads as TGCAGCGTTGCCCCCGGGGCAGGGGCGGCCGGGGAGCTGTTTTTT. Protein product: CSVAPGAGAAGELFF. The chain carries TRBV29-1 and TRBJ2-2, with D perhaps matching TRBD1 (6 bases). CDR1 is SQVTM and CDR2 is ANQGSEA in the germline V gene. V lost 4 bases to trimming and J lost 6 bases, with 18 bases between them. This CDR3 is 15 amino acids long.

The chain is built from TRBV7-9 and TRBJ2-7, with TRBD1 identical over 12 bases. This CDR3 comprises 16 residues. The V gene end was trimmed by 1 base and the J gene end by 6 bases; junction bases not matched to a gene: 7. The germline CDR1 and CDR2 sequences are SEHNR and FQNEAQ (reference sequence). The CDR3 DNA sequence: TGTGCCAGCAGCTTAGGCTCCGGGACAGGGGGCGGCGAGCAGTACTTC. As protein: CASSLGSGTGGGEQYF.

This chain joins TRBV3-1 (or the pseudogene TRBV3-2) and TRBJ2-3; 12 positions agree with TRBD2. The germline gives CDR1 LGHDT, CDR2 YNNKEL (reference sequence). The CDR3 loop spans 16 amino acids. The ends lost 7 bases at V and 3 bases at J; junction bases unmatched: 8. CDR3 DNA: TGTGCCAGCAACCACCTAGCGGGGGGGCCAACAGATACGCAGTATTTT. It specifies CASNHLAGGPTDTQYF.

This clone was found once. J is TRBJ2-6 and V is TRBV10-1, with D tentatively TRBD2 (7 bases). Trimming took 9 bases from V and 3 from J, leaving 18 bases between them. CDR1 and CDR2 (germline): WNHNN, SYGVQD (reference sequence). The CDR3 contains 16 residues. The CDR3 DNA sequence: TGCGCCAGTTATTACGGGGGGCGTTTTGGGGCCAACGTCCTGACTTTC. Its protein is CASYYGGRFGANVLTF.

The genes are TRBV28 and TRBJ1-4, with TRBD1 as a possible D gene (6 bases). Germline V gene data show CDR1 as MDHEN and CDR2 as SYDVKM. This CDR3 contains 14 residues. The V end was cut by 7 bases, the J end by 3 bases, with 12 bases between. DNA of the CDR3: TGTGCCAGCACCCCGGACAGTTCTAATGAAAAACTGTTTTTT. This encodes CASTPDSSNEKLFF.

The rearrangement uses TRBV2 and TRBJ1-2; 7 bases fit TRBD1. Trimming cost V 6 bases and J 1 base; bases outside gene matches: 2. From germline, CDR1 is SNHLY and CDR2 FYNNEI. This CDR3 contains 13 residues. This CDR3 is CASSRDSNYGYTF. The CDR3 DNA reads TGTGCCAGCAGCCGGGACAGTAACTATGGCTACACCTTC.

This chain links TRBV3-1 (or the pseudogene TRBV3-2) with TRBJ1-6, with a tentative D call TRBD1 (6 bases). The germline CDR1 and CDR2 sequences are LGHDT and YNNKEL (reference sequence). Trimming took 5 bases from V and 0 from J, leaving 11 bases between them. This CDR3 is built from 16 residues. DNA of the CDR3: TGTGCCAGCAGCTACAGGGCAAGCTCCTATAATTCACCCCTCCACTTT. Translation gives CASSYRASSYNSPLHF.

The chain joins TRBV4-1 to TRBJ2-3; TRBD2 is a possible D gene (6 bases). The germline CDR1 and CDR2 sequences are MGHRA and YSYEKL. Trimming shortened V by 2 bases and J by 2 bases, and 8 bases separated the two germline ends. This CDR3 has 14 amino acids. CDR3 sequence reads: CASSQRTNTDTQYF. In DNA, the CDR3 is TGCGCCAGCAGCCAACGGACTAACACAGATACGCAGTATTTT.

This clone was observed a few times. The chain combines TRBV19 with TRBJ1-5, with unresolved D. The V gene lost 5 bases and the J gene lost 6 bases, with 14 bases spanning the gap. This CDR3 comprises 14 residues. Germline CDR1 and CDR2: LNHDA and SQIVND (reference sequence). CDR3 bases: TGTGCCAGTAGTCTACTCAACCGTGTTCAGCCCCAGCATTTT. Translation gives CASSLLNRVQPQHF. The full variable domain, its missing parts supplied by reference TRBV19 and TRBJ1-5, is DGGITQSPKYLFRKEGQNVTLSCEQNLNHDAMYWYRQDPGQGLRLIYYSQIVNDFQKGDIAEGYSVSREKKESFPLTVTSAQKNPTAFYLCASSLLNRVQPQHFGDGTRLSIL.

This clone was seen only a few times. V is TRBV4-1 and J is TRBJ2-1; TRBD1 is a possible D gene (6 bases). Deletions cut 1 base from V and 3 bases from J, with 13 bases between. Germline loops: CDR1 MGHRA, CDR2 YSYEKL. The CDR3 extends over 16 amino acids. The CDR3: CASSQALRQDYNEQFF. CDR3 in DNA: TGCGCCAGCAGCCAAGCTTTACGACAGGACTACAATGAGCAGTTCTTC.

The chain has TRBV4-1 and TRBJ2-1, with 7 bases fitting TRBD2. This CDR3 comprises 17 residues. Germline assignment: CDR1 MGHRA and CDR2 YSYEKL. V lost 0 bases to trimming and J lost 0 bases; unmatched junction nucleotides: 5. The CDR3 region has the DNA TGCGCCAGCAGCCAAGAGGGGGGGTCTAGCTCCTACAATGAGCAGTTCTTC. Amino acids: CASSQEGGSSSYNEQFF.

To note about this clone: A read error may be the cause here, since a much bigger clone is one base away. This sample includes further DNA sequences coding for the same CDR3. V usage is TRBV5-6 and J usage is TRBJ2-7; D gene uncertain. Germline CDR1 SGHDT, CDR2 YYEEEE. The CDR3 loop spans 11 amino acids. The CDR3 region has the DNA TGTGCCAGCAGTCAGAACTACGAGCAGTATTTC. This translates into CASSQNYEQYF.

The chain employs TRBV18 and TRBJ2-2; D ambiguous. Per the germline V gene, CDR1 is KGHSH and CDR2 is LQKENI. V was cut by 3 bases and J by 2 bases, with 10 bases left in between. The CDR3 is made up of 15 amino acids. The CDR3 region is CASSPNRINTGELFF. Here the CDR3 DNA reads TGTGCCAGCTCACCGAACAGAATTAACACCGGGGAGCTGTTTTTT.

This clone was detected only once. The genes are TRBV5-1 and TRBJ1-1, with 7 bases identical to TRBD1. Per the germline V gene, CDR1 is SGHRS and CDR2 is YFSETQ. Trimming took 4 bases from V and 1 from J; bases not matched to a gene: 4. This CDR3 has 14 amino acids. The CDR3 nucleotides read TGCGCCAGCAGCCCCGGGACAGCGAACACTGAAGCTTTCTTT. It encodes CASSPGTANTEAFF. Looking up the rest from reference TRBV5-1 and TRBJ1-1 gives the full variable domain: KAGVTQTPRYLIKTRGQQVTLSCSPISGHRSVSWYQQTPGQGLQFLFEYFSETQRNKGNFPGRFSGRQFSNSRSEMNVSTLELGDSALYLCASSPGTANTEAFFGQGTRLTVV.

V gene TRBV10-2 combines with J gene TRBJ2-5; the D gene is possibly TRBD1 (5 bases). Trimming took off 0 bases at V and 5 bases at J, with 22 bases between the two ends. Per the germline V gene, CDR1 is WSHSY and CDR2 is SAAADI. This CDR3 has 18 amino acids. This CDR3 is CASSESRPIRTNGETQYF. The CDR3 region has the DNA TGCGCCAGCAGTGAGTCGCGGCCCATCCGGACAAACGGCGAGACCCAGTACTTC.

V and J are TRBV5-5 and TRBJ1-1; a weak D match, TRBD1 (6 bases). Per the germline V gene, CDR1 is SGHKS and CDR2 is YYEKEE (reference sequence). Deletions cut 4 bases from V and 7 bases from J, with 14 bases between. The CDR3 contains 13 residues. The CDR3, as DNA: TGTGCCAGCAGCCACGGACAGCTAATTGAAGCTTTCTTT. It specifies CASSHGQLIEAFF. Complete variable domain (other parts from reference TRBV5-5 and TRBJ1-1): DAGVTQSPTHLIKTRGQQVTLRCSPISGHKSVSWYQQVLGQGPQFIFQYYEKEERGRGNFPDRFSARQFPNYSSELNVNALLLGDSALYLCASSHGQLIEAFFGQGTRLTVV.

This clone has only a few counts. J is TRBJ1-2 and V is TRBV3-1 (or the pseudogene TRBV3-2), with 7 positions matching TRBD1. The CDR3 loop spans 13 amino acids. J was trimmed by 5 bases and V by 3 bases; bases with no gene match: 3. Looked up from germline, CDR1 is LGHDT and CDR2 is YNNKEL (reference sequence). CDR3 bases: TGTGCCAGCAGCCAGGGGGGACAGTATGGCTACACCTTC. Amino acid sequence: CASSQGGQYGYTF.

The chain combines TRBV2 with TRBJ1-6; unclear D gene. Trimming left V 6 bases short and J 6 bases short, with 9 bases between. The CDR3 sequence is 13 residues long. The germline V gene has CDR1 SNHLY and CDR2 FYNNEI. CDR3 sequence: CASREILNSPLHF. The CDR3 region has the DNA TGTGCCAGCAGAGAGATACTTAATTCACCCCTCCACTTT.